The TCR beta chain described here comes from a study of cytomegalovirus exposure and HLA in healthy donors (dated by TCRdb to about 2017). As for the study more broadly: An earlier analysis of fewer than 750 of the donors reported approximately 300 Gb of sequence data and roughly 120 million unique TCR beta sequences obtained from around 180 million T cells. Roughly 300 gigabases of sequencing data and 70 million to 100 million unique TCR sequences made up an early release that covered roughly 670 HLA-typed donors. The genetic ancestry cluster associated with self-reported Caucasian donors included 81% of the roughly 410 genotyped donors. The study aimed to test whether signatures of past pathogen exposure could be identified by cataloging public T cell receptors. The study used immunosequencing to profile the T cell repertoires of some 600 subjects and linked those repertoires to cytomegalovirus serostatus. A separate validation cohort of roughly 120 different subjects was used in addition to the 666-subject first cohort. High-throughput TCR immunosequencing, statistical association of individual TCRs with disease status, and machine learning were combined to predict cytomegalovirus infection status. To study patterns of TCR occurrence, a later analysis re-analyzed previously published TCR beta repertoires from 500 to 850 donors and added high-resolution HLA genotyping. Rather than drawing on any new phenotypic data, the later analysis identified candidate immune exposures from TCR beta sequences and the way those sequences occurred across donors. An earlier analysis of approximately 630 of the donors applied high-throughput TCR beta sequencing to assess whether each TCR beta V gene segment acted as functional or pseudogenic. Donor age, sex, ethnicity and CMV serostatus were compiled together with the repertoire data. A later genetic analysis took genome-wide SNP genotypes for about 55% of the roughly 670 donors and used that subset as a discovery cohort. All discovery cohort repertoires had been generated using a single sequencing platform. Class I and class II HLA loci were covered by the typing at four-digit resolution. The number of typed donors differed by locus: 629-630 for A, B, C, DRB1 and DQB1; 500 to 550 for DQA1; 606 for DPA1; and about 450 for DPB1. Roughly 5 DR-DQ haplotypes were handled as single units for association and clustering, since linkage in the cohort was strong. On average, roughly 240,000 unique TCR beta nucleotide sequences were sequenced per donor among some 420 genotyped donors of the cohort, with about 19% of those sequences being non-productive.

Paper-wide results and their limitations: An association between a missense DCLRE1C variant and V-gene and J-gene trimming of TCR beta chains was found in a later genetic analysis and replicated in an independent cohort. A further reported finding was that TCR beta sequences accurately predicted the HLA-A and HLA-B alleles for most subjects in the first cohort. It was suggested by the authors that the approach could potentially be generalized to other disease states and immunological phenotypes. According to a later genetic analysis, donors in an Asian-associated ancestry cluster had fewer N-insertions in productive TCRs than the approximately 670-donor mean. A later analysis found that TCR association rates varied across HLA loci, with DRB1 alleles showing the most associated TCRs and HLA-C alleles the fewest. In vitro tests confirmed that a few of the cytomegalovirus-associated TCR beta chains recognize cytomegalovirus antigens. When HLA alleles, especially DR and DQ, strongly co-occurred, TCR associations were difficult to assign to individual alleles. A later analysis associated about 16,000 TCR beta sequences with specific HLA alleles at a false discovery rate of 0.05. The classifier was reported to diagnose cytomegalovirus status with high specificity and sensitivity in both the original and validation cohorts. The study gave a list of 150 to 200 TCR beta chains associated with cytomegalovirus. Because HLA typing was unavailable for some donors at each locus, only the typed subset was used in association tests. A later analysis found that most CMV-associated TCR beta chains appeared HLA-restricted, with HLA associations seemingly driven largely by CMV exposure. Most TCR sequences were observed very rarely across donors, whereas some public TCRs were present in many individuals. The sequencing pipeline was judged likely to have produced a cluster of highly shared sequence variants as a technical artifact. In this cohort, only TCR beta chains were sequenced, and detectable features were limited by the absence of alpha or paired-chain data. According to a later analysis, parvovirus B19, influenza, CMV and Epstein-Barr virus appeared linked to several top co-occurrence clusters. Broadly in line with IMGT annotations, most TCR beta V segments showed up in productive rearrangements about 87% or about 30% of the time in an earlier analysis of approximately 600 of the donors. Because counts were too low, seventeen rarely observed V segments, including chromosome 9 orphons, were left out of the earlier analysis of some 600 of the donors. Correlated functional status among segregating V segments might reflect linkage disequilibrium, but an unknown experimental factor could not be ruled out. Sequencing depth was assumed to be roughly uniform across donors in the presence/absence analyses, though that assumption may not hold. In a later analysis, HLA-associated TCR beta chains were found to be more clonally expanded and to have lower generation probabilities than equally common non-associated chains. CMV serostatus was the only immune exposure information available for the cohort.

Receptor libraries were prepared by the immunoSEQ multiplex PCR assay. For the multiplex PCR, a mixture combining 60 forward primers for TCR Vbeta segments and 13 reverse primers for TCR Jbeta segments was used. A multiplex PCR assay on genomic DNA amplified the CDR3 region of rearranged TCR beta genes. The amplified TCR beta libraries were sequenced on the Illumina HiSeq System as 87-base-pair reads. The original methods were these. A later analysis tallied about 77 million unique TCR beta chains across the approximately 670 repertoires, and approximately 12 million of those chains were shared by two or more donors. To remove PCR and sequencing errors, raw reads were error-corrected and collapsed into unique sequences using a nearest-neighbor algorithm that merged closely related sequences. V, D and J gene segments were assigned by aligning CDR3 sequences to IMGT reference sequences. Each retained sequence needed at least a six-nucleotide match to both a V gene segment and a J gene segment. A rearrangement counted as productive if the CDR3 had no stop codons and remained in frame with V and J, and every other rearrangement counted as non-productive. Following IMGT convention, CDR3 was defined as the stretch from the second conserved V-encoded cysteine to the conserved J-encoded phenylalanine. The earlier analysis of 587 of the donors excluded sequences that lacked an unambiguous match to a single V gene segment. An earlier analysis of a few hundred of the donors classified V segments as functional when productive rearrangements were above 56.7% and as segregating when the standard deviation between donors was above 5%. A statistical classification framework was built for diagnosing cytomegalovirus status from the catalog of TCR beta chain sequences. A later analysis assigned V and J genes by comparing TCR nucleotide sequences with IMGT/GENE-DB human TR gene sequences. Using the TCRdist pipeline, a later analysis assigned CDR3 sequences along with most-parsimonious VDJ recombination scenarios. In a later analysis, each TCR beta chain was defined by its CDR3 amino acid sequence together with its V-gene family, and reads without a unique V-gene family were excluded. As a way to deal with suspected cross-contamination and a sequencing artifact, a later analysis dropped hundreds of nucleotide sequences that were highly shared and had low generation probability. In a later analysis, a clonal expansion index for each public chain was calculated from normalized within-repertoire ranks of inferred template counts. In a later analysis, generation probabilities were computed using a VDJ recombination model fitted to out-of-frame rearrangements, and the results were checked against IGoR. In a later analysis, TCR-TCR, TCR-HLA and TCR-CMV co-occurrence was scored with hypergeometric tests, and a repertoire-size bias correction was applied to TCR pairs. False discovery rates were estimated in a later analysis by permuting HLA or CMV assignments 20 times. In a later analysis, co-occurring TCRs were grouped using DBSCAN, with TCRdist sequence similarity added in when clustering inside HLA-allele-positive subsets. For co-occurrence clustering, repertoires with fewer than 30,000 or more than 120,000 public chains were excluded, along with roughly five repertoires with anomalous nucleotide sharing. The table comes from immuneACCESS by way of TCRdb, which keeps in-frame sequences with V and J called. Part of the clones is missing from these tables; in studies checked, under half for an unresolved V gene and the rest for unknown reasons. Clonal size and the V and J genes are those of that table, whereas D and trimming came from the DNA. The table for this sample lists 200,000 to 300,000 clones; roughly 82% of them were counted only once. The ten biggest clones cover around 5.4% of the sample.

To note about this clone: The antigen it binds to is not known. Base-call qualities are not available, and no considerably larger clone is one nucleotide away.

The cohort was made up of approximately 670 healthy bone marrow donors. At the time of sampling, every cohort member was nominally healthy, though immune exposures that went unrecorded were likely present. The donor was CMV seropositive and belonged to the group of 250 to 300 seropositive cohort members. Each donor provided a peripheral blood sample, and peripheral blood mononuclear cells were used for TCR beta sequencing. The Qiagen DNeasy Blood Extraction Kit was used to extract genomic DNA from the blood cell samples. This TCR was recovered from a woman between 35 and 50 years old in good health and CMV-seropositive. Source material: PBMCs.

The nucleotide sequence is TGCGCCAGCAGCCAAGCGGAGGGCCAGTCCCTTTTAGCTAACTATGGCTACACCTTC. Its translation is CASSQAEGQSLLANYGYTF. Rearrangement joined TRBV4-3 to TRBJ1-2; no D segment can be confidently identified. V sheds 1 base and J sheds 0 bases, leaving 21 bases between their ends. From the cysteine up to the phenylalanine, the CDR3 has a length of 19 residues. This entry keeps only the CDR3 DNA: 57 bases, framed from base 1. CDR1 LGHNA and CDR2 YSLEER were looked up in the germline V gene.